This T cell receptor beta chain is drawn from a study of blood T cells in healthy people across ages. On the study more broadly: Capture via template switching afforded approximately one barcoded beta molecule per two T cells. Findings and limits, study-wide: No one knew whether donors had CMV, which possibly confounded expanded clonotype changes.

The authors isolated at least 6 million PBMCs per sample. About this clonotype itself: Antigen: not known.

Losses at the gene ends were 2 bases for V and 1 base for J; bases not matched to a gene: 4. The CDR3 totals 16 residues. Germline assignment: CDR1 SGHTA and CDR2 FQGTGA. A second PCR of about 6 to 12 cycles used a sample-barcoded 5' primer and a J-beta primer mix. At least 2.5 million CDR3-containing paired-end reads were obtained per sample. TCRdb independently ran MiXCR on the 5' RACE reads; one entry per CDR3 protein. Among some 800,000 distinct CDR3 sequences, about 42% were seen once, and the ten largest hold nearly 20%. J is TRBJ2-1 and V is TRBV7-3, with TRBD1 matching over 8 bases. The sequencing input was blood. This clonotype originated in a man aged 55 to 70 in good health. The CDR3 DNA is TGTGCCAGCAGCTTAGCCAGGACAGGGTCCTACAATGAGCAGTTCTTC. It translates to CASSLARTGSYNEQFF. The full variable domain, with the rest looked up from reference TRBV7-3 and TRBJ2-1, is GAGVSQTPSNKVTEKGKYVELRCDPISGHTALYWYRQSLGQGPEFLIYFQGTGAADDSGLPNDRFFAVRPEGSVSTLKIQRTERGDSAVYLCASSLARTGSYNEQFFGPGTRLTVL.